This TCR beta chain was sequenced during a study of blood T cell repertoires in COVID-19. Background on the study: Acute and convalescent COVID-19 specimens originated in the United States, Italy and Spain.

Profiling relied on immunoSEQ multiplex PCR, and the TCRdb table lists in-frame clones only, not all of them. Of some 160,000 clones in the sample, 80% to 90% were seen once. This clone was found once. The specimen was peripheral blood. The clonotype originates from a woman older than 75 with acute or convalescent COVID-19.

CDR3 region: CASSLRAGGRTGELFF. In nucleotides, the CDR3 is TGTGCCAGCAGCTTGAGAGCGGGGGGGCGGACCGGGGAGCTGTTTTTT. The J gene is TRBJ2-2, the V gene TRBV5-4; 10 positions agree with TRBD2. Trimming at V came to 1 base and at J to 5 bases, leaving 5 bases not matched to a gene. This CDR3 comprises 16 residues. CDR1 and CDR2 from the germline V gene are SGHNT and YYREEE (reference sequence). Together with reference TRBV5-4 and TRBJ2-2, the CDR3 gives the full variable domain: ETGVTQSPTHLIKTRGQQVTLRCSSQSGHNTVSWYQQALGQGPQFIFQYYREEENGRGNFPPRFSGLQFPNYSSELNVNALELDDSALYLCASSLRAGGRTGELFFGEGSRLTVL.